One and the same sample provided the 12 T cell receptor beta chains below, sequenced in a study of T cells in Graves' hyperthyroidism and ophthalmopathy. Template material for amplifying TCR beta CDR3 regions consisted of RNA transcripts. TCR CDR3 underwent first-round RT-PCR with the HTBI primer set. TCRdb processed the multiplex PCR reads anew with MiXCR; each CDR3 protein has one entry. The table records roughly 500,000 distinct CDR3 sequences, 46% of them present only once. The sequenced sample was peripheral blood or thyroid tissue (not recorded which). Every receptor here comes from an adult woman with Graves' disease, either hyperthyroidism or ophthalmopathy (not recorded which).

In its sample, this clonotype was seen many times. V and J are TRBV9 and TRBJ2-7, with a tentative D call TRBD1 (6 bases). CDR1 is SGDLS and CDR2 is YYNGEE in the germline V gene. This CDR3 is 13 amino acids long. V shed 0 bases and J shed 5 bases, with 9 bases lying between them. CDR3 sequence reads: CASSVGRGDEQYF. CDR3 in DNA: TGTGCCAGCAGCGTAGGCAGGGGTGACGAGCAGTACTTC. The full variable domain, its missing parts supplied by reference TRBV9 and TRBJ2-7, is DSGVTQTPKHLITATGQRVTLRCSPRSGDLSVYWYQQSLDQGLQFLIQYYNGEERAKGNILERFSAQQFPDLHSELNLSSLELGDSALYFCASSVGRGDEQYFGPGTRLTVT.

The CDR3 DNA follows: TGTGCCAGCACCAGGGCACGCGTACTTCCCCAGGGGACTGGAAACACCATATATTTT. This translates into CASTRARVLPQGTGNTIYF. This chain connects TRBV7-3 to TRBJ1-3; D is possibly TRBD1 (6 bases). The CDR3 is 19 amino acids. V lost 7 bases, J lost 2 bases, and 27 bases lay in between. Germline lookup yields CDR1 SGHTA and CDR2 FQGTGA.

V is TRBV7-8 and J is TRBJ2-7, with TRBD2 identical over 9 bases. Looked up from germline, CDR1 is SGHVS and CDR2 is FQNEAQ. The CDR3 runs to 15 residues. Trimming cost V 6 bases and J 4 bases; bases outside gene matches: 10. The CDR3 DNA sequence: TGTGCCAGCAGTTTATTGGCCAGCGGGAGGTACGAGCAGTACTTC. Translating it yields CASSLLASGRYEQYF.

This clonotype was seen at least ten times. V usage is TRBV20-1 and J usage is TRBJ2-7; 10 nucleotides match TRBD1. The CDR3 totals 14 residues. Germline values: CDR1 DFQATT, CDR2 SNEGSKA (reference sequence). V lost 1 base and J lost 7; bases outside the gene matches: 7. The CDR3: CSARGPGTGVEQYF. The CDR3, as DNA: TGCAGTGCTAGAGGGCCCGGGACAGGGGTTGAGCAGTACTTC.

A few counts support this clonotype. The chain combines TRBV20-1 with TRBJ2-5; D ambiguous. The germline V gene encodes CDR1 DFQATT and CDR2 SNEGSKA (reference sequence). This CDR3 is built from 15 residues. V was trimmed by 3 bases and J by 0 bases, leaving 14 bases between them. The CDR3 protein is CSASSADINQETQYF. CDR3 in DNA: TGCAGTGCTAGTTCGGCCGATATTAACCAAGAGACCCAGTACTTC.

The chain joins TRBV12-3 or TRBV12-4 to TRBJ2-5; D assignment may be TRBD1 or TRBD2 (5 bases each). V lost 6 bases and J lost 7, with 24 bases in between. The CDR3 runs 16 residues. CDR3 protein: CASSGSRDGAPGTQYF. The DNA for the CDR3 is TGTGCCAGCAGCGGATCCCGGGACGGAGCGCCAGGGACCCAGTACTTC.

To note about this clonotype: This clone may be a read error of a much larger clone one base away. J is TRBJ1-4 and V is TRBV5-1; D gene uncertain. Germline V gene data show CDR1 as SGHRS and CDR2 as YFSETQ. CDR3 length equals 15 residues. The CDR3 spells CASSLDSPANEKLLF. In DNA form, the CDR3 reads TGCGCCAGCAGCTTGGACAGTCCGGCTAATGAAAAACTGCTTTTT.

This clonotype was recorded at least ten times. V gene TRBV9 combines with J gene TRBJ1-3; tentatively, D is TRBD1 (6 bases). Germline CDR1 SGDLS, CDR2 YYNGEE. The V gene lost 3 bases and the J gene lost 4 bases, with 20 bases spanning the gap. CDR3 length: 17 residues. CDR3 DNA sequence: TGTGCCAGCAGCGGCTTTTCTAGGGGGGGGCGCGGAAACACCATATATTTT. Its translation: CASSGFSRGGRGNTIYF.

This clonotype was seen many times. This CDR3 reads CASSINGGSYGYTF. The CDR3 DNA sequence: TGTGCCAGCAGTATAAACGGGGGGTCCTATGGCTACACCTTC. This chain uses TRBV2 with TRBJ1-2, with a weak D call TRBD1 (5 bases). Germline V gives CDR1 SNHLY, CDR2 FYNNEI. V was cut by 5 bases and J by 4 bases, with 14 bases left in between. The CDR3 consists of 14 residues.

This clonotype was seen at least ten times. The J gene is TRBJ2-5, the V gene TRBV3-1; D unclear. The CDR3 sequence is 14 residues long. V lost 8 bases to trimming and J lost 5 bases, with 18 bases between them. Germline V gives CDR1 LGHDT, CDR2 YNNKEL (reference sequence). Written as DNA, the CDR3 is TGTGCCAGCGGCGCCCCCGGAGAAGGGGAGACCCAGTACTTC. Translation: CASGAPGEGETQYF.

This clonotype was recorded many times. This chain links TRBV7-6 with TRBJ2-6; TRBD1 aligns across 9 bases. The CDR3 sequence is 18 residues long. The germline CDR1 and CDR2 sequences are SGHVS and FNYEAQ. V lost 0 bases to trimming and J lost 1 base; unmatched junction nucleotides: 4. CDR3 DNA: TGTGCCAGCAGCTTAGCGTCGGGACAGGGTTCTGGGGCCAACGTCCTGACTTTC. Protein: CASSLASGQGSGANVLTF.

In its sample, this clonotype was seen many times. This chain joins TRBV6-6 and TRBJ2-7, with unresolved D. There are 14 residues in the CDR3. CDR1 is MNHNY, CDR2 SVGAGI, per germline (reference sequence). The V and J ends lost 0 bases and 1 base respectively, with 7 bases between them. DNA of the CDR3: TGTGCCAGCAGTTACTCGAAGGGATCCTACGAGCAGTACTTC. Translation: CASSYSKGSYEQYF.